This T cell receptor beta chain was obtained from a study of CD8+ T cells in alopecia areata. There are 17 residues in the CDR3. V was clipped by 4 bases and J by 5 bases; unmatched bases: 15. Germline V gene data show CDR1 as SGHVS and CDR2 as FQNEAQ. In each case, RNA was isolated and then reverse transcribed into cDNA as the sequencing template. Assay used: immunoSEQ multiplex PCR; TCRdb lists only in-frame clones, some missing. The sample includes 110,000 to 150,000 clones, around 50% of them seen just once. The J gene is TRBJ1-1, the V gene TRBV7-8, with 8 bases fitting TRBD1. The TCR sequence derives from a human donor with alopecia areata. Sequenced material: CD4+ T cells sorted from blood, taken at week 0. The CDR3 spells CASSSPTSGTGRTEAFF. CDR3 DNA: TGTGCCAGCAGCTCCCCAACCTCCGGGACAGGCCGTACTGAAGCTTTCTTT. The full variable domain, with the rest looked up from reference TRBV7-8 and TRBJ1-1, is GAGVSQSPRYKVAKRGQDVALRCDPISGHVSLFWYQQALGQGPEFLTYFQNEAQLDKSGLPSDRFFAERPEGSVSTLKIQRTQQEDSAVYLCASSSPTSGTGRTEAFFGQGTRLTVV.